Below, 3 T cell receptor beta chains from the same sample are listed, as sequenced in a study of cytomegalovirus exposure and HLA in healthy donors (dated by TCRdb to 2016 to 2017). The protocol used for the library was the immunoSEQ multiplex PCR assay. For the multiplex PCR, a mixture combining 60 forward primers for TCR Vbeta segments and 13 reverse primers for TCR Jbeta segments was used. TCRdb stores this immuneACCESS table with in-frame sequences only. Part of the clones is absent; in the studies checked, under half of the shortfall reflects unresolved V genes, and no reason is known for the rest. Counted in this sample were roughly 100,000 clones; approximately 64% of them appeared once. The ten largest clones take up around 3.5% of the sample. The sequenced material came from PBMCs. The origin of the receptors is a woman between 45 and 60 years old in good health and CMV-seronegative.

This rearrangement joins TRBV10-3 to TRBJ2-1; D is uncertain. The CDR3 runs 12 residues. V gave up 7 bases and J gave up 3 bases, with 7 bases separating them. Germline V CDR1 and CDR2: ENHRY, SYGVKD. CDR3 in amino acids: CAITNDYNEQFF. The CDR3 bases are TGTGCCATCACTAACGACTACAATGAGCAGTTCTTC.

This chain's CDR3 is CASSAGLARDTGELFF. For the CDR3, the DNA is TGTGCCAGCAGCGCGGGACTAGCAAGGGACACCGGGGAGCTGTTTTTT. V and J are TRBV9 and TRBJ2-2; 9 bases agree with TRBD2. The CDR3 loop spans 16 amino acids. Germline V gene lookup returns CDR1 SGDLS and CDR2 YYNGEE. The junction had 6 bases not matched to a gene; V was cut back by 3 bases and J by 3 bases.

J is TRBJ1-4 and V is TRBV5-1; D perhaps matches TRBD1 (5 bases). This CDR3 has 16 amino acids. Deletions cut 3 bases from V and 4 bases from J, with 16 bases between. Germline V gene sequence: CDR1 SGHRS, CDR2 YFSETQ. The CDR3 region has the DNA TGCGCCAGCAGCTCGGGAGACAGCTCTGTTAATGAAAAACTGTTTTTT. Translating gives CASSSGDSSVNEKLFF.